These 27 T cell receptor beta chains were sequenced from one sample in a study of T cell responses to AZD1222 COVID-19 vaccine. Produced via immunoSEQ multiplex PCR; TCRdb's table is partial and in-frame only. Among about 190,000 clones listed, just over 90% were seen once. Sample: peripheral blood, taken on day 0 of AZD1222 vaccination. The source is an adult in good health.

For this clone: This CDR3 is also generated by other DNA sequences in the sample. This sequence joins TRBV11-3 and TRBJ2-2; unclear D gene. CDR3 size: 11 residues. In germline, CDR1 is SGHNT, CDR2 YENEEA. V was clipped by 5 bases and J by 5 bases, with 3 bases between them. The CDR3 DNA reads TGTGCCAGCAGCCGTACCGGGGAGCTGTTTTTT. Translating it yields CASSRTGELFF.

The chain recombines TRBV6-2 or TRBV6-3 with TRBJ2-7; no firm D call. Trimming took off 2 bases at V and 1 base at J, with 6 bases between the two ends. Germline CDR1 and CDR2: MNHEY and SVGEGT. The CDR3 runs 13 residues. CDR3 in amino acids: CASSYERSYEQYF. CDR3 nucleotides: TGTGCCAGCAGTTACGAGAGATCCTACGAGCAGTACTTC.

The CDR3 region has the DNA TGTGCCAGCAGTTTTGGGGGGGTTTACAATGAGCAGTTCTTC. Amino acid sequence: CASSFGGVYNEQFF. The chain links TRBV27 to TRBJ2-1; 7 positions match TRBD2. CDR1 is MNHEY and CDR2 is SMNVEV in the germline V gene (reference sequence). The V gene end was trimmed by 3 bases and the J gene end by 4 bases; junction bases not matched to a gene: 3. The CDR3 contains 14 residues.

V usage is TRBV9 and J usage is TRBJ1-2; D may be TRBD1 (5 bases). Germline V gene sequence: CDR1 SGDLS, CDR2 YYNGEE. The length of the CDR3 is 16 residues. Deletions cut 4 bases from V and 3 bases from J, with 19 bases between. The CDR3 nucleotides read TGTGCCAGCAGCTCGATCACGGGCAGGGTCTACTATGGCTACACCTTC. Translated, it gives CASSSITGRVYYGYTF.

The gene calls are TRBV11-2 and TRBJ1-4, with a possible D match to TRBD1 (6 bases). The V end lost 3 bases, the J end lost 10 bases, and 24 bases lay between the germline ends. Germline assignment: CDR1 SGHAT and CDR2 FQNNGV. This CDR3 comprises 17 residues. CDR3 sequence reads: CASSFGRSGGPSGKLFF. The CDR3 DNA follows: TGTGCCAGCAGCTTTGGTCGGTCTGGGGGCCCCTCGGGAAAACTGTTTTTT.

The chain recombines TRBV14 with TRBJ2-7; 8 bases are shared with TRBD2. CDR3 size: 16 residues. The junction had 10 bases not matched to a gene; V was cut back by 3 bases and J by 3 bases. CDR1 and CDR2 from the germline V gene are SGHDN and FVKESK. CDR3 residues: CASSQRLGTRGYEQYF. The CDR3 DNA reads TGTGCCAGCAGCCAGAGACTCGGGACTAGGGGCTACGAGCAGTACTTC.

This chain links TRBV7-9 with TRBJ2-1; 9 positions match TRBD1. The CDR3 is 16 amino acids. The junction had 14 bases not matched to a gene; V was cut back by 6 bases and J by 8 bases. Germline-derived CDR1 and CDR2 are SEHNR and FQNEAQ (reference sequence). The CDR3 spells CASSSPGQGFGDEQFF. The CDR3 coding sequence is TGTGCCAGCAGTTCACCGGGACAGGGTTTTGGCGATGAGCAGTTCTTC.

The chain combines TRBV28 with TRBJ1-1; TRBD1 matches at 7 bases. Trimming took 4 bases from V and 4 from J; bases not matched to a gene: 12. Germline CDR1 and CDR2: MDHEN and SYDVKM. This CDR3 contains 16 residues. In DNA form, the CDR3 reads TGTGCCAGCAGTTCCACGACAGGGAGAGTTGCCACTGAAGCTTTCTTT. Residues: CASSSTTGRVATEAFF.

This clone was counted once. The V and J genes are TRBV7-8 and TRBJ2-3; 9 bases line up with TRBD2. J was trimmed by 1 base and V by 2 bases; bases with no gene match: 4. The CDR3 covers 16 residues. CDR1 and CDR2 (germline): SGHVS, FQNEAQ. The DNA for the CDR3 is TGTGCCAGCAGCTTACGTCGACTAGCGGGCACAGATACGCAGTATTTT. It is translated as CASSLRRLAGTDTQYF.

The chain links TRBV3-1 (or the pseudogene TRBV3-2) to TRBJ1-6; 8 bases agree with TRBD1. The trim removed 0 bases at V and 9 bases at J, leaving 4 bases unmatched. Germline CDR1 reads LGHDT; CDR2 reads YNNKEL (reference sequence). The CDR3 totals 15 residues. CDR3: CASSQDRGLGSPLHF. The CDR3 nucleotides read TGTGCCAGCAGCCAAGACAGGGGGCTTGGTTCACCCCTCCACTTT.

In its sample, this clone was seen once. This rearrangement joins TRBV6-2 or TRBV6-3 to TRBJ1-5; 8 nucleotides align to TRBD1. Unmatched junction bases numbered 9, after V lost 6 bases and J lost 2 bases. This CDR3 has 16 residues. The germline gives CDR1 MNHEY, CDR2 SVGEGT. CDR3: CASSPNQGAGNQPQHF. CDR3 DNA sequence: TGTGCCAGCAGCCCGAATCAGGGGGCTGGCAATCAGCCCCAGCATTTT.

The chain carries TRBV6-1 and TRBJ2-7; D uncertain. V shed 2 bases and J shed 4 bases, with 12 bases lying between them. Germline lookup yields CDR1 MNHNS and CDR2 SASEGT. This CDR3 spans 14 amino acids. The CDR3 loop is CASSEQLGPYEQYF. The CDR3 DNA is TGTGCCAGCAGTGAACAACTCGGGCCGTACGAGCAGTACTTC.

The gene calls are TRBV7-9 and TRBJ2-5, with D perhaps matching TRBD1 or TRBD2 (6 bases each). The germline V gene has CDR1 SEHNR and CDR2 FQNEAQ (reference sequence). V was cut by 11 bases and J by 3 bases, with 16 bases left in between. The CDR3 runs to 13 residues. The CDR3 bases are TGTGCCGCGGGGCACAGGGTGGAAGAGACCCAGTACTTC. Its translation is CAAGHRVEETQYF.

This chain uses TRBV3-1 (or the pseudogene TRBV3-2) with TRBJ2-1, with D maybe TRBD1 (5 bases). This CDR3 has 15 amino acids. The V end was cut by 0 bases, the J end by 9 bases, with 15 bases between. Germline assignment: CDR1 LGHDT and CDR2 YNNKEL (reference sequence). Written as DNA, the CDR3 is TGTGCCAGCAGCCAAGATATAGGGGTGTGGGCTGAGCAGTTCTTC. Its protein product is CASSQDIGVWAEQFF.

This clone was picked up one time. The CDR3 DNA reads TGTGCCAGCTCACCAAGGACCGGCAATCAGCCCCAGCATTTT. Residues: CASSPRTGNQPQHF. The V gene is TRBV18, the J gene TRBJ1-5; D uncertain. The CDR3 is 14 residues long. In germline, CDR1 is KGHSH, CDR2 LQKENI. The V gene lost 2 bases and the J gene lost 2 bases, with 7 bases spanning the gap.

In this sample, this clone turned up once. V is TRBV7-9 and J is TRBJ1-2; TRBD1 is a possible D gene (6 bases). The CDR3 has 12 amino acids. CDR1 and CDR2 (germline): SEHNR, FQNEAQ (reference sequence). Trimming cost V 4 bases and J 8 bases, with 11 bases left between them. CDR3 amino acids: CASSSGVNGYTF. The CDR3 bases are TGTGCCAGCAGCTCAGGGGTGAACGGCTACACCTTC. Full variable domain (outside the CDR3, taken from reference TRBV7-9 and TRBJ1-2): DTGVSQNPRHKITKRGQNVTFRCDPISEHNRLYWYRQTLGQGPEFLTYFQNEAQLEKSRLLSDRFSAERPKGSFSTLEIQRTEQGDSAMYLCASSSGVNGYTFGSGTRLTVV.

The genes are TRBV29-1 and TRBJ2-3, with 8 bases matching TRBD2. The CDR3 extends over 14 amino acids. Germline CDR1 SQVTM, CDR2 ANQGSEA. Trimming removed 4 bases from V and 4 bases from J; junction bases left unmatched: 7. This CDR3 reads CSVVGSGDSDTQYF. CDR3 nucleotides: TGCAGCGTTGTAGGTAGCGGGGATTCAGATACGCAGTATTTT.

This clone was counted a single time. The chain uses TRBV13 and TRBJ1-6; D is unresolved. The ends were cut back, 0 bases at V and 7 bases at J, with 7 bases in the middle. This CDR3 has 14 residues. Germline V gene data show CDR1 as PRHDT and CDR2 as FYEKMQ (reference sequence). The chain's CDR3 is CASSLGTVNSPLHF. In DNA form, the CDR3 reads TGTGCCAGCAGCTTAGGGACGGTGAATTCACCCCTCCACTTT.

The chain has TRBV7-3 and TRBJ2-1, with a possible D match to TRBD1 (5 bases). The CDR3 runs 14 residues. V gave up 5 bases and J gave up 1 base, with 9 bases separating them. CDR1 SGHTA and CDR2 FQGTGA come from the germline V gene. The CDR3 loop reads CASSGAGSYNEQFF. The CDR3 nucleotides are TGTGCCAGCAGCGGGGCAGGTTCCTACAATGAGCAGTTCTTC.

This chain links TRBV7-4 with TRBJ1-6; possibly TRBD1 for D (5 bases). V dropped 3 bases and J dropped 6 bases, with 30 bases sitting between them. CDR1 and CDR2 from the germline V gene are SGHVT and SQSDAQ. The CDR3 length is 21 residues. CDR3 DNA: TGTGCCAGCAGCTTTACGCTCCGAGGGGTAGATGGAGGTGATCCTAATTCACCCCTCCACTTT. Residues: CASSFTLRGVDGGDPNSPLHF.

This rearrangement joins TRBV13 to TRBJ2-1; D possibly corresponds to TRBD1 (6 bases). Between the trimmed V and J ends, which lost 5 bases and 6 bases, there was a span of 20 bases. There are 16 residues in the CDR3. Germline values: CDR1 PRHDT, CDR2 FYEKMQ (reference sequence). The CDR3 region is CASSLTTGYRRNEQFF. As DNA, the CDR3 is TGTGCCAGCAGCCTAACCACAGGGTATAGGCGCAATGAGCAGTTCTTC.

V usage is TRBV6-6 and J usage is TRBJ2-7; D might be TRBD1 (5 bases). Germline values: CDR1 MNHNY, CDR2 SVGAGI (reference sequence). The CDR3 sequence is 13 residues long. The V end lost 4 bases, the J end lost 7 bases, and 14 bases lay between the germline ends. CDR3 nucleotide sequence: TGTGCCAGCAGTTCGGCAGGGTTGGGGGAGCAGTACTTC. This encodes CASSSAGLGEQYF.

The chain combines TRBV28 with TRBJ1-2, with D possibly matching TRBD1 (5 bases). Germline CDR1 and CDR2: MDHEN and SYDVKM. There are 13 residues in the CDR3. The V and J ends lost 3 bases and 3 bases respectively, with 8 bases between them. The CDR3, as DNA: TGTGCCAGCAGTTTCGGGGGGGACTATGGCTACACCTTC. Its protein is CASSFGGDYGYTF.

The V call is TRBV18, the J call TRBJ2-7, with a weak D call TRBD1 (5 bases). This CDR3 is built from 14 residues. The germline V gene has CDR1 KGHSH and CDR2 LQKENI. V was cut by 5 bases and J by 7 bases, with 18 bases left in between. CDR3 residues: CASSTKGNAGEQYF. The CDR3, as DNA: TGTGCCAGCTCAACTAAGGGGAACGCCGGAGAGCAGTACTTC.

The J gene is TRBJ1-1, the V gene TRBV4-3; D possibly corresponds to TRBD1 (5 bases). CDR3 length: 14 residues. V dropped 1 base and J dropped 4 bases, with 10 bases sitting between them. CDR1 is LGHNA, CDR2 YSLEER, per germline. The DNA of the CDR3 is TGCGCCAGCAGCCAAGGAATGGGGGGCACTGAAGCTTTCTTT. It translates to CASSQGMGGTEAFF.

This rearrangement joins TRBV27 to TRBJ1-1; D possibly corresponds to TRBD1 (5 bases). Looked up from germline, CDR1 is MNHEY and CDR2 is SMNVEV (reference sequence). Deletions cut 6 bases from V and 7 bases from J, with 12 bases between. The CDR3 has 12 amino acids. The CDR3 DNA reads as TGTGCCAGCAGCCGGGGCCCAGATGAAGCTTTCTTT. Translated: CASSRGPDEAFF.

The chain joins TRBV18 to TRBJ2-1, with D perhaps matching TRBD1 (6 bases). Germline V gene data show CDR1 as KGHSH and CDR2 as LQKENI. The CDR3 runs to 15 residues. Deletions cut 1 base from V and 8 bases from J, with 15 bases between. CDR3 protein: CASSPLAGGGHEQFF. The CDR3 nucleotides are TGTGCCAGCTCACCACTAGCCGGTGGGGGCCATGAGCAGTTCTTC.